This entry describes one T cell receptor (beta chain). Its antigen is as yet unknown. Germline V gives CDR1 LGHDT, CDR2 YNNKEL (reference sequence). The CDR3 length is 15 residues. Trimming removed 1 base at V and 4 bases at J, with 8 bases between. The record originates from a study of T cells in Graves' hyperthyroidism and ophthalmopathy. Study-level findings and limits: Blood also contained most expanded thyroid clonotypes above 0.001. Progression to ophthalmopathy was predicted a median of 6.5 months early.

Researchers amplified the TCR beta CDR3 regions from RNA transcripts. TCR CDR3 regions were first amplified by RT-PCR with HTBI primers. MiXCR, run by TCRdb on the multiplex PCR reads, gives a single entry per CDR3 protein. This table has nearly 750,000 distinct CDR3 sequences, roughly a third appearing once. The origin of this receptor is a woman in her 40s with Graves' hyperthyroidism. The J gene is TRBJ2-6, the V gene TRBV3-1; D is uncertain. The sequenced sample consisted of blood. The CDR3 loop reads CASSQGALGANVLTF. CDR3 coding DNA: TGTGCCAGCAGCCAAGGGGCGTTGGGGGCCAACGTCCTGACTTTC.